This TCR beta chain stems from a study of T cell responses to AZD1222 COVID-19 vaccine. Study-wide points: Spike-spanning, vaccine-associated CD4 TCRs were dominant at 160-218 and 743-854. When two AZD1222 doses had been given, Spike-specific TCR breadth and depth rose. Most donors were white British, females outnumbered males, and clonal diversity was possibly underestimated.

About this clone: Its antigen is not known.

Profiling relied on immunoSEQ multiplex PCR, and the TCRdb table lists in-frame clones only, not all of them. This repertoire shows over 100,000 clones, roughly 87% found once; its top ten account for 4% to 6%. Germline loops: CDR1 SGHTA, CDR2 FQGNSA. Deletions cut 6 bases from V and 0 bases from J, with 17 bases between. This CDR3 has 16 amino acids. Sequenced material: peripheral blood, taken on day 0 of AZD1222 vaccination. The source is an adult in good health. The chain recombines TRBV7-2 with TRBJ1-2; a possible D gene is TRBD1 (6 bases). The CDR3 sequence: CASSRTAPLANYGYTF. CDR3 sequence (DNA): TGTGCCAGCAGTCGGACAGCCCCCTTAGCTAACTATGGCTACACCTTC.